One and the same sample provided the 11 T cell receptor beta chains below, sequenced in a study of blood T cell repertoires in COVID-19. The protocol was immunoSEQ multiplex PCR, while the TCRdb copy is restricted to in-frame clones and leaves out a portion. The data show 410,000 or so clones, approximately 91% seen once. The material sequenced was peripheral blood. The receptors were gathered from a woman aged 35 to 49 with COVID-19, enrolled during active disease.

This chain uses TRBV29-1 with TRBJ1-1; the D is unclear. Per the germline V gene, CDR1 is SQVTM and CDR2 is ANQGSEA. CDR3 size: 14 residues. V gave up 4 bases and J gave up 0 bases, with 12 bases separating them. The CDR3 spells CSVVWRALNTEAFF. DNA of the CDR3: TGCAGCGTTGTATGGAGGGCGTTGAACACTGAAGCTTTCTTT.

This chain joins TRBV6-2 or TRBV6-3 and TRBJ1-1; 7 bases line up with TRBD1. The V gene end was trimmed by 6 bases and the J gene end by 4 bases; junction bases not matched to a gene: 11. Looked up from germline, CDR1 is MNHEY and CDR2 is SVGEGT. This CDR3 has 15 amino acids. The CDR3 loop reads CASSPTGAGTTEAFF. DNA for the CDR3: TGTGCCAGCAGCCCTACAGGGGCGGGGACCACTGAAGCTTTCTTT.

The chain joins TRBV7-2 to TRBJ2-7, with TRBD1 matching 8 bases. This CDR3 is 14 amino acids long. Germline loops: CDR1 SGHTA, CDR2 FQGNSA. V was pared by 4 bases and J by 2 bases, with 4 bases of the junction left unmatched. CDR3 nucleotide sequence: TGTGCCAGCAGCTCGCGGACAGGGCCCTACGAGCAGTACTTC. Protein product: CASSSRTGPYEQYF.

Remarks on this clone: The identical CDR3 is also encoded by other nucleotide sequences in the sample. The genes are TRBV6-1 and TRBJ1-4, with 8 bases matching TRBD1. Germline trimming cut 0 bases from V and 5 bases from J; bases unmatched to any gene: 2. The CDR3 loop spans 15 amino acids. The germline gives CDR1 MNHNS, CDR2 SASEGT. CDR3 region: CASSEATGGNEKLFF. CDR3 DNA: TGTGCCAGCAGTGAAGCCACAGGGGGGAATGAAAAACTGTTTTTT.

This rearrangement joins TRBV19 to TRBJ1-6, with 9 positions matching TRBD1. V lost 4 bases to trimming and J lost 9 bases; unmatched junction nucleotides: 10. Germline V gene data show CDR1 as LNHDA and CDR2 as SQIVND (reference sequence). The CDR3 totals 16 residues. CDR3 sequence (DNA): TGTGCCAGTAGTAGCGGGACAGGGTTTTCAAGTTCACCCCTCCACTTT. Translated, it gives CASSSGTGFSSSPLHF.

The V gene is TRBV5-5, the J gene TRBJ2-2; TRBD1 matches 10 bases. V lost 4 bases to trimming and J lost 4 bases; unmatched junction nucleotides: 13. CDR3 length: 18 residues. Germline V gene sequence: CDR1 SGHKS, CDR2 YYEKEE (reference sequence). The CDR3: CASSRGQGTHPGTGELFF. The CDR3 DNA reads TGTGCCAGCAGCCGGGGACAGGGGACCCACCCGGGCACCGGGGAGCTGTTTTTT.

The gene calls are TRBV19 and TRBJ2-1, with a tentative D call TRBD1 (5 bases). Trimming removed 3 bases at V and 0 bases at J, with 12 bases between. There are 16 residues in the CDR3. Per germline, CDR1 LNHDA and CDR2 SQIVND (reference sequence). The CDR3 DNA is TGTGCCAGTAGTATCCAACAGGTCCACTCCTACAATGAGCAGTTCTTC. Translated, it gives CASSIQQVHSYNEQFF.

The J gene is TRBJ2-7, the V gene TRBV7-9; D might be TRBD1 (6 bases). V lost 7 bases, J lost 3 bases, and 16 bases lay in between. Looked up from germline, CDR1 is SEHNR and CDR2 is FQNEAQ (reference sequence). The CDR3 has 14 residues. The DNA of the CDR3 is TGTGCCAGCACTCAACAGGGATCTCACTACGAGCAGTACTTC. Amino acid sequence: CASTQQGSHYEQYF.

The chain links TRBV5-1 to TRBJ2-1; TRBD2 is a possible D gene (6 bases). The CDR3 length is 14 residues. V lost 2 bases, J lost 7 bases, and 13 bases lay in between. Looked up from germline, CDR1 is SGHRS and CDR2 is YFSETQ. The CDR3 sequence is CASSFTAGRNEQFF. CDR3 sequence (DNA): TGCGCCAGCAGCTTTACAGCAGGGAGGAATGAGCAGTTCTTC.

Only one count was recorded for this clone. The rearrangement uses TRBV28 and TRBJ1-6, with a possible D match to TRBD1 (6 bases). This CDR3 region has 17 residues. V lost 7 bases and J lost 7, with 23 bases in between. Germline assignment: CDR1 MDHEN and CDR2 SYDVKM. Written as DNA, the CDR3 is TGTGCCAGCATCTCAATCCGGGGGCAGGGAGGGAATTCACCCCTCCACTTT. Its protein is CASISIRGQGGNSPLHF.

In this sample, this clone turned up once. The CDR3 here is CASSLQGSNTEAFF. The CDR3 DNA reads as TGCGCCAGCAGCTTGCAGGGCTCGAACACTGAAGCTTTCTTT. The rearrangement uses TRBV5-1 and TRBJ1-1, with D possibly being TRBD1 (5 bases). The germline V gene encodes CDR1 SGHRS and CDR2 YFSETQ. V lost 1 base and J lost 1, with 8 bases in between. The CDR3 length is 14 residues.